This TCR beta chain was identified in a study of T cell repertoires in cytomegalovirus infection (dated by TCRdb to the late 2010s). Study-wide context: Donor HLA type was relevant to the analysis, because carriage of CMV infection together with the matching HLA type was indicated by public TCR beta signatures.

To note about this clonotype: Its antigen is not yet known. Just one base apart from a much larger clone, this may be a read error.

The CDR3 measures 12 amino acids from cysteine to phenylalanine. Just the 36-base CDR3 DNA is kept, in frame starting at base 1. At the junction V is shortened by 6 bases and J by 3 bases, with 9 bases in between. Study-wide conclusions, independent of this receptor: The ex vivo response was dominated by HLA-C-restricted CMV-specific TCR beta clonotypes, which also provided the single most frequent clonotype in two of eight donors. Carriers of CMV infection plus the relevant HLA type were discriminated by the cumulative frequency of public TCR beta family members in the study cohort and in an independent roughly 340-donor cohort.

The reads were generated on an Illumina HiSeq 1500. TCRdb ran its own pipeline on the public reads, namely fastp trimming at Q25 and MiXCR clone calling, and kept in-frame beta chains. Rows are unified per CDR3 protein, each entry keeping the most common DNA and genes. This sample comprises under 350,000 distinct CDR3 sequences, more than 8% of them detected only once. The ten largest clones capture about 4.5% of the sample. This chain joins TRBV12-3 or TRBV12-4 to TRBJ2-7; the D gene cannot be named for sure. The sequencing input was PBMCs. This TCR was sampled from a human donor in good health (CMV status not recorded). Some clones in this sample may be carry-over from other donors' samples. Here is the DNA: TGTGCCAGCAGCCGCCTTATCTACGAGCAGTACTTC. The resulting protein is CASSRLIYEQYF.